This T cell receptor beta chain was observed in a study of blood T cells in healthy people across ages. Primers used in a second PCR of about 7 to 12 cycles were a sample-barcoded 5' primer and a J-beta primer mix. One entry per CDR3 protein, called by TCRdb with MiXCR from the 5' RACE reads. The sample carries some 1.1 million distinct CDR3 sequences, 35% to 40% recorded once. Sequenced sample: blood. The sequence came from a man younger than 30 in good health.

CDR3 region: CASSVVGARQPQHF. The CDR3, as DNA: TGTGCCAGCAGCGTGGTAGGGGCGCGCCAGCCCCAGCATTTT. The gene calls are TRBV5-6 and TRBJ1-5, with a tentative D call TRBD1 (5 bases). V dropped 4 bases and J dropped 7 bases, with 15 bases sitting between them. The CDR3 consists of 14 residues. Germline V gene sequence: CDR1 SGHDT, CDR2 YYEEEE.